This record looks at one T cell receptor (beta chain) sequence and its context. Its antigen remains unidentified. This entry comes from a study of T cells in pancreatic ductal adenocarcinoma. Selected pancreatic ductal adenocarcinoma patients had undergone surgery without neoadjuvant therapy. The CDR3 has 12 amino acids. Germline CDR1 is SGHRS and CDR2 is YFSETQ. The J segment lost 8 bases and the V segment lost 5 bases, leaving 6 bases of the junction unmatched. Assay used: immunoSEQ multiplex PCR; TCRdb lists only in-frame clones, some missing. Of about 97,000 clones in the sample, roughly 95% were seen once. Findings and limits, study-wide: Blood had more productive templates and about 8-fold more unique clonotypes than tumor.

The sample comprised PBMCs. The J gene is TRBJ1-2, the V gene TRBV5-1, with 7 bases fitting TRBD1. The source of this sequence is a human donor with pancreatic ductal adenocarcinoma. The CDR3 DNA sequence: TGCGCCAGCAGGCTCGACAGGGACGGCTACACCTTC. Protein sequence: CASRLDRDGYTF.